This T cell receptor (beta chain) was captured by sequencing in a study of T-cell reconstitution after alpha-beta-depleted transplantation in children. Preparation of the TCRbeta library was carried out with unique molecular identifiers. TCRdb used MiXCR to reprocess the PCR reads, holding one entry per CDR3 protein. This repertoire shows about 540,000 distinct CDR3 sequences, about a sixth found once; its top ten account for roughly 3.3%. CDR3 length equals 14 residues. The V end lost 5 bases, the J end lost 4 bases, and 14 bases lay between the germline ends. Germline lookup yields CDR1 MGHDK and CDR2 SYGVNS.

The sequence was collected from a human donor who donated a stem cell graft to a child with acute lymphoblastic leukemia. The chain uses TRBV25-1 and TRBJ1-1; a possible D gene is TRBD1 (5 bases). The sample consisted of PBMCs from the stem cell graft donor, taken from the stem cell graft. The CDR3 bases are TGTGCCAGCAGTAAAGTGGGGCAAAGCACTGAAGCTTTCTTT. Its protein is CASSKVGQSTEAFF.